One sample yielded the 15 T cell receptor beta chains listed below, sequenced in a study of identical twins. TCRdb ran MiXCR on the 5' RACE reads and lists one entry per CDR3 protein. The table has about 480,000 distinct CDR3 sequences, about 14% seen once. The sample was also linked to a second study, of yellow fever vaccine responses in identical twins.

The source material was CD4+ T cells sorted from blood. Source of these receptors: a woman under 30 in good health.

This clonotype was observed a handful of times. V and J are TRBV10-3 and TRBJ2-3; D not certain. V was shortened by 8 bases and J by 3 bases, with 9 bases between the two germline ends. This CDR3 region has 12 residues. Germline CDR1 reads ENHRY; CDR2 reads SYGVKD. The CDR3 DNA follows: TGTGCCATCTCCTACGGAACAGATACGCAGTATTTT. Translated: CAISYGTDTQYF.

This clonotype was seen only a few times. The V call is TRBV20-1, the J call TRBJ2-7; 7 bases are shared with TRBD1. Germline V lookup: CDR1 DFQATT, CDR2 SNEGSKA (reference sequence). This CDR3 is 11 amino acids long. V gave up 6 bases and J gave up 4 bases; unmatched junction bases: 3. The CDR3 is CSAGTEYEQYF. CDR3 in DNA: TGCAGTGCCGGGACAGAGTACGAGCAGTACTTC.

This clonotype was detected only a few times. This chain connects TRBV4-3 to TRBJ2-7; the match to TRBD2 covers 8 bases. The CDR3 is made up of 18 amino acids. Germline V gene data show CDR1 as LGHNA and CDR2 as YSLEER. The V segment lost 0 bases and the J segment 2 bases; nucleotides outside the gene matches: 12. The CDR3 sequence: CASSQDSSGSATTYEQYF. CDR3 nucleotide sequence: TGCGCCAGCAGCCAAGATAGCAGCGGGAGCGCAACAACCTACGAGCAGTACTTC.

The table lists this clonotype with a few counts. The genes are TRBV28 and TRBJ2-7; 11 nucleotides match TRBD2. With 6 bases clipped from V and 10 bases from J, the junction kept 17 bases outside the gene matches. This CDR3 spans 16 amino acids. CDR1 is MDHEN, CDR2 SYDVKM, per germline. Written as DNA, the CDR3 is TGTGCCAGCAGCCCCCTGACTAGCGGGACCCTTACCGTTCAGTACTTC. Translated: CASSPLTSGTLTVQYF.

This clonotype was counted only a few times. The V and J genes are TRBV15 and TRBJ2-1; no clear D gene. In germline, CDR1 is LNHNV, CDR2 YYDKDF (reference sequence). This CDR3 has 13 amino acids. V was trimmed by 0 bases and J by 10 bases, leaving 10 bases between them. DNA of the CDR3: TGTGCCACCAGCAGAGATCTAAATCAGGAGCAGTTCTTC. Amino acids: CATSRDLNQEQFF.

This chain connects TRBV29-1 to TRBJ2-7, with 7 bases matching TRBD1. Trimming removed 0 bases from V and 5 bases from J; junction bases left unmatched: 10. The CDR3 totals 15 residues. Per germline, CDR1 SQVTM and CDR2 ANQGSEA. This CDR3 is CSVEDPDRVGHEQYF. The CDR3 DNA is TGCAGCGTTGAAGACCCAGACAGGGTTGGCCACGAGCAGTACTTC.

This clonotype was seen a handful of times. The chain joins TRBV3-1 to TRBJ1-1; D gene unclear. V was cut by 0 bases and J by 6 bases, with 8 bases left in between. Per the germline V gene, CDR1 is LGHDT and CDR2 is YNNKEL (reference sequence). This CDR3 contains 13 residues. In DNA, the CDR3 is TGTGCCAGCAGCCAAGATCCCATCGCTGAAGCTTTCTTT. This sequence encodes CASSQDPIAEAFF.

This clonotype was seen only a few times. The V and J genes are TRBV4-2 and TRBJ1-1; TRBD1 aligns across 7 bases. Unmatched junction bases numbered 5, after V lost 3 bases and J lost 4 bases. This CDR3 has 14 residues. Per germline, CDR1 LGHNA and CDR2 YNFKEQ. The CDR3 sequence is CASSHPSGGTEAFF. The CDR3 DNA reads as TGTGCCAGCAGCCATCCCTCAGGGGGCACTGAAGCTTTCTTT.

The gene calls are TRBV30 and TRBJ1-5; D unresolved. Per the germline V gene, CDR1 is GTSNPN and CDR2 is SVGIG (reference sequence). This CDR3 is built from 13 residues. Trimming removed 5 bases from V and 5 bases from J, with 13 bases in between. The chain's CDR3 is CAWAAGRDQPQHF. For the CDR3, the DNA is TGTGCCTGGGCCGCTGGTAGAGATCAGCCCCAGCATTTT.

This clonotype was detected only a few times. The chain is built from TRBV6-1 and TRBJ2-7, with TRBD1 identical over 9 bases. This CDR3 comprises 15 residues. The junction had 9 bases not matched to a gene; V was cut back by 6 bases and J by 3 bases. Germline V CDR1 and CDR2: MNHNS, SASEGT. CDR3 sequence reads: CASSLRGDRVYEQYF. CDR3 DNA: TGTGCCAGCAGCCTAAGAGGGGACAGGGTCTACGAGCAGTACTTC.

V is TRBV29-1 and J is TRBJ2-7; D may match TRBD1 or TRBD2 (5 bases each). The CDR3 is made up of 13 amino acids. Trimming took off 4 bases at V and 0 bases at J, with 10 bases between the two ends. Germline assignment: CDR1 SQVTM and CDR2 ANQGSEA. CDR3 in DNA: TGCAGCGTTGGCCGGGACGGCTCCTACGAGCAGTACTTC. Protein sequence: CSVGRDGSYEQYF.

This clonotype was recorded at least ten times. The chain has TRBV28 and TRBJ1-2; D not resolved. The CDR3 has 12 amino acids. V lost 2 bases and J lost 0, with 1 base in between. Germline CDR1 reads MDHEN; CDR2 reads SYDVKM. This CDR3 is CASSLTNYGYTF. DNA for the CDR3: TGTGCCAGCAGTTTAACTAACTATGGCTACACCTTC.

The chain recombines TRBV7-2 with TRBJ2-7; D remains ambiguous. CDR3 size: 12 residues. V lost 5 bases, J lost 6 bases, and 11 bases lay in between. Germline V gives CDR1 SGHTA, CDR2 FQGNSA. CDR3 nucleotide sequence: TGTGCCAGCAGCGGAAGTGGGTCCGAGCAGTACTTC. It is translated as CASSGSGSEQYF.

This clonotype has ten or more counts. The chain employs TRBV27 and TRBJ1-1; TRBD1 aligns across 7 bases. V lost 5 bases, J lost 4 bases, and 7 bases stayed unmatched. The CDR3 totals 14 residues. Germline V gene data show CDR1 as MNHEY and CDR2 as SMNVEV (reference sequence). The CDR3 DNA sequence: TGTGCCAGCAGTCCACGACAGGGAGTCACTGAAGCTTTCTTT. The encoded protein is CASSPRQGVTEAFF.

This clonotype was counted a few times. This chain joins TRBV24-1 and TRBJ2-3, with 9 positions matching TRBD2. V shed 10 bases and J 1 base; nucleotides not matched to a gene: 2. The CDR3 is 13 residues long. Germline CDR1 reads KGHDR; CDR2 reads SFDVKD. CDR3 residues: CATGLAGTDTQYF. The DNA for the CDR3 is TGTGCCACGGGACTAGCTGGCACAGATACGCAGTATTTT.